The 27 T cell receptor beta chains below all came from one sample that was sequenced in a study of shared clonotypes between healthy human individuals. The data were produced by immunoSEQ multiplex PCR, yet TCRdb's version contains in-frame clones alone and is incomplete. The table records around 700,000 clones, about three quarters of them present only once. The source material was memory CD4+ T cells sorted from blood. As to subset: CD45RA-negative fraction. The receptor set was obtained from a woman in her 30s in good health.

The rearrangement uses TRBV10-3 and TRBJ1-2; 7 nucleotides agree with TRBD1. From germline, CDR1 is ENHRY and CDR2 SYGVKD. This CDR3 is 14 amino acids long. The V and J ends lost 0 bases and 4 bases, in that order; junction bases with no gene match: 2. CDR3 DNA: TGTGCCATCAGTGAGTCGGGACAGATCTATGGCTACACCTTC. Translation gives CAISESGQIYGYTF.

The rearrangement joins TRBV7-8 to TRBJ2-3; no firm D call. The CDR3 extends over 15 amino acids. Germline V CDR1 and CDR2: SGHVS, FQNEAQ. V shed 1 base and J shed 4 bases, with 12 bases lying between them. The DNA for the CDR3 is TGTGCCAGCAGCTTAGTACTAAAATTCGCAGATACGCAGTATTTT. Translating it yields CASSLVLKFADTQYF.

This clone was counted between two and nine times. The V gene is TRBV28, the J gene TRBJ1-1; TRBD1 matches 8 bases. This CDR3 is 17 amino acids long. After removal of 4 bases from V and 10 bases from J, the junction contained 20 bases not matched to a gene. From germline, CDR1 is MDHEN and CDR2 SYDVKM. As DNA, the CDR3 is TGTGCCAGCAGTTCGCACGCCGGGACAGGCAGGGTTGCGTCAGCTTTCTTT. This translates into CASSSHAGTGRVASAFF.

The chain combines TRBV28 with TRBJ1-2, with D possibly TRBD1 on 5 matching bases. Germline values: CDR1 MDHEN, CDR2 SYDVKM. This CDR3 spans 14 amino acids. V lost 6 bases and J lost 4, with 15 bases in between. In DNA, the CDR3 is TGTGCCAGCAGGAGTAGGGGTAAGGGCTATGGCTACACCTTC. Protein: CASRSRGKGYGYTF.

The chain employs TRBV7-3 and TRBJ2-1; the D gene is possibly TRBD2 (6 bases). V was clipped by 3 bases and J by 6 bases, with 12 bases between them. There are 14 residues in the CDR3. The germline gives CDR1 SGHTA, CDR2 FQGTGA. In DNA, the CDR3 is TGTGCCAGCAGCTTGGGAGGACAATTCAATGAGCAGTTCTTC. It is translated as CASSLGGQFNEQFF.

The chain links TRBV5-4 to TRBJ2-3; 8 bases agree with TRBD2. CDR3 length: 15 residues. The ends lost 4 bases at V and 3 bases at J; junction bases unmatched: 7. The germline V gene has CDR1 SGHNT and CDR2 YYREEE (reference sequence). In DNA form, the CDR3 reads TGTGCCAGCAGCAAAGCGGGAGCTAGGACAGATACGCAGTATTTT. Its protein product is CASSKAGARTDTQYF. Together with reference TRBV5-4 and TRBJ2-3, the CDR3 gives the full variable domain: ETGVTQSPTHLIKTRGQQVTLRCSSQSGHNTVSWYQQALGQGPQFIFQYYREEENGRGNFPPRFSGLQFPNYSSELNVNALELDDSALYLCASSKAGARTDTQYFGPGTRLTVL.

The table lists this clone with a few counts. This chain links TRBV2 with TRBJ1-5; 7 positions match TRBD1. CDR3 size: 17 residues. V shed 6 bases and J 0 bases; nucleotides not matched to a gene: 11. The germline V gene has CDR1 SNHLY and CDR2 FYNNEI. CDR3 DNA sequence: TGTGCCAGCAGGGCTACTTCCGGGACAGATAGCAATCAGCCCCAGCATTTT. Amino acid sequence: CASRATSGTDSNQPQHF.

The chain is built from TRBV25-1 and TRBJ1-5, with a tentative D call TRBD1 (5 bases). The CDR3 sequence is 16 residues long. Germline V gene data show CDR1 as MGHDK and CDR2 as SYGVNS. The germline V and J ends were trimmed by 4 bases and 0 bases, with 13 bases remaining between them. CDR3: CASSAGTPLSNQPQHF. Written as DNA, the CDR3 is TGTGCCAGCAGTGCCGGGACGCCTCTTAGCAATCAGCCCCAGCATTTT.

This rearrangement joins TRBV2 to TRBJ2-1; 10 bases are shared with TRBD2. The CDR3 contains 16 residues. Losses at the gene ends were 7 bases for V and 6 bases for J; bases not matched to a gene: 12. CDR1 is SNHLY, CDR2 FYNNEI, per germline. The CDR3 bases are TGTGCCAGCATTGTCTTAGCGGGAGGAATGAGCAATGAGCAGTTCTTC. Its translation is CASIVLAGGMSNEQFF.

Ten or more counts support this clone. The chain links TRBV11-3 to TRBJ1-3; no clear D gene. Germline CDR1 reads SGHNT; CDR2 reads YENEEA. The CDR3 loop spans 12 amino acids. Trimming removed 1 base from V and 3 bases from J, with 1 base in between. The CDR3 nucleotides are TGTGCCAGCAGCTTAGGTGGAAACACCATATATTTT. Amino acids: CASSLGGNTIYF.

The chain combines TRBV7-6 with TRBJ1-5; no firm D call. CDR1 is SGHVS, CDR2 FNYEAQ, per germline. This CDR3 region has 13 residues. Trimming took off 1 base at V and 4 bases at J, with 5 bases between the two ends. The CDR3 loop reads CASSLGLNQPQHF. The CDR3, as DNA: TGTGCCAGCAGCTTAGGGCTAAATCAGCCCCAGCATTTT.

The chain has TRBV11-2 and TRBJ1-5; 7 bases match TRBD1. Trimming removed 0 bases from V and 5 bases from J; junction bases left unmatched: 1. Per the germline V gene, CDR1 is SGHAT and CDR2 is FQNNGV. The CDR3 is made up of 14 amino acids. Here the CDR3 reads CASSLEQGHQPQHF. As DNA, the CDR3 is TGTGCCAGCAGCTTAGAACAGGGGCATCAGCCCCAGCATTTT.

The V gene is TRBV7-9, the J gene TRBJ2-7; D not resolved. Per germline, CDR1 SEHNR and CDR2 FQNEAQ (reference sequence). V was pared by 2 bases and J by 5 bases, with 13 bases between. The CDR3 contains 14 residues. The chain's CDR3 is CASSLSSSSHEQYF. The CDR3 DNA reads TGTGCCAGCAGCTTATCTTCTAGTTCCCACGAGCAGTACTTC. The full variable domain, rest sourced from reference TRBV7-9 and TRBJ2-7, is DTGVSQNPRHKITKRGQNVTFRCDPISEHNRLYWYRQTLGQGPEFLTYFQNEAQLEKSRLLSDRFSAERPKGSFSTLEIQRTEQGDSAMYLCASSLSSSSHEQYFGPGTRLTVT.

This clone showed up just a few times. This chain uses TRBV6-6 with TRBJ1-2, with 8 positions matching TRBD1. Trimming at V came to 2 bases and at J to 6 bases, leaving 5 bases not matched to a gene. The CDR3 is 14 residues long. Per the germline V gene, CDR1 is MNHNY and CDR2 is SVGAGI (reference sequence). The CDR3 reads CASSYGQGENGYTF. For the CDR3, the DNA is TGTGCCAGCAGTTACGGACAGGGCGAAAATGGCTACACCTTC.

As for this clone: Different DNA sequences within this sample yield the same CDR3. This chain connects TRBV11-2 to TRBJ1-2, with 9 bases lining up with TRBD1. The CDR3 length is 15 residues. With V trimmed by 3 bases and J by 4 bases, 6 bases remained unmatched. The germline CDR1 and CDR2 sequences are SGHAT and FQNNGV. CDR3 region: CASSLGDREFYGYTF. In DNA form, the CDR3 reads TGTGCCAGCAGCTTGGGGGACAGGGAGTTCTATGGCTACACCTTC.

The gene calls are TRBV18 and TRBJ1-4; D uncertain. Germline loops: CDR1 KGHSH, CDR2 LQKENI. The length of the CDR3 is 13 residues. Trimming left V 4 bases short and J 6 bases short, with 9 bases between. CDR3 coding DNA: TGTGCCAGCTCACAGGCCCGAGATGAAAAACTGTTTTTT. Its protein product is CASSQARDEKLFF.

The J gene is TRBJ2-3, the V gene TRBV5-1, with 7 positions matching TRBD2. This CDR3 is built from 12 residues. The junction had 1 base not matched to a gene; V was cut back by 7 bases and J by 2 bases. The germline CDR1 and CDR2 sequences are SGHRS and YFSETQ. CDR3 loop: CASAGDTDTQYF. The CDR3 DNA follows: TGCGCCAGCGCGGGGGACACAGATACGCAGTATTTT.

V usage is TRBV28 and J usage is TRBJ2-5; D is possibly TRBD1 (6 bases). CDR1 MDHEN and CDR2 SYDVKM come from the germline V gene. Trimming removed 7 bases from V and 5 bases from J, with 20 bases in between. The CDR3 has 15 residues. Here the CDR3 DNA reads TGTGCCAGCAACCAGCAGGGGATGTTTAGTGAGACCCAGTACTTC. It codes for CASNQQGMFSETQYF.

This clone turned up a few times. V and J are TRBV5-4 and TRBJ2-2; 11 nucleotides line up with TRBD2. With V trimmed by 4 bases and J by 5 bases, 4 bases remained unmatched. The CDR3 is made up of 15 amino acids. Looked up from germline, CDR1 is SGHNT and CDR2 is YYREEE (reference sequence). The DNA of the CDR3 is TGTGCCAGCAGCCTAGCGGGAGGTCAGACCGGGGAGCTGTTTTTT. This gives the protein CASSLAGGQTGELFF.

Written as DNA, the CDR3 is TGTGCCAGCAGCTTATGGTTCTCTGGAAACACCATATATTTT. It encodes CASSLWFSGNTIYF. This chain connects TRBV7-9 to TRBJ1-3; D is ambiguous. The CDR3 totals 14 residues. Germline V gives CDR1 SEHNR, CDR2 FQNEAQ (reference sequence). V shed 2 bases and J shed 0 bases, with 5 bases lying between them.

This clone was picked up a small number of times. This chain joins TRBV5-1 and TRBJ2-1; no firm D call. Per germline, CDR1 SGHRS and CDR2 YFSETQ. The CDR3 spans 16 residues. The V end was cut by 2 bases, the J end by 2 bases, with 14 bases between. CDR3 sequence (DNA): TGCGCCAGCAGCTTCTCAGCCACCCCACCCTACAATGAGCAGTTCTTC. Amino acids: CASSFSATPPYNEQFF.

This clone showed up many times. The chain combines TRBV11-3 with TRBJ2-3; 9 bases are a match to TRBD1. The CDR3 is 14 residues long. J lost 5 bases, V lost 1 base, and 1 base had no gene match. CDR1 and CDR2 from the germline V gene are SGHNT and YENEEA. Here the CDR3 reads CASSLGDREDTQYF. CDR3 in DNA: TGTGCCAGCAGCTTAGGGGACAGGGAAGATACGCAGTATTTT.

V and J are TRBV4-1 and TRBJ1-4, with D possibly matching TRBD1 (6 bases). CDR1 is MGHRA and CDR2 is YSYEKL in the germline V gene. Trimming took off 1 base at V and 8 bases at J, with 23 bases between the two ends. The CDR3 is 18 amino acids. CDR3 nucleotides: TGCGCCAGCAGCCAAGGGGTTCTTACAGCGGGACACCTAGAAAAACTGTTTTTT. Its protein is CASSQGVLTAGHLEKLFF.

This clone was counted a few times. This chain joins TRBV6-5 and TRBJ1-2; no reliable D call. Trimming pared 0 bases from V and 4 bases from J, leaving 9 bases between. The germline V gene has CDR1 MNHEY and CDR2 SVGAGI. The CDR3 sequence is 14 residues long. In DNA, the CDR3 is TGTGCCAGCAGTTACTCTGTTGCCGGCTATGGCTACACCTTC. Its protein is CASSYSVAGYGYTF.

Note on this clone: The sample contains more than one DNA sequence encoding this CDR3. This chain uses TRBV29-1 with TRBJ2-7; D unresolved. CDR3 length equals 13 residues. V was trimmed by 4 bases and J by 4 bases, leaving 14 bases between them. Germline values: CDR1 SQVTM, CDR2 ANQGSEA. CDR3 in DNA: TGCAGCGTTGTTGGCGGAGTTCCATACGAGCAGTACTTC. Its protein product is CSVVGGVPYEQYF.

This rearrangement joins TRBV6-4 to TRBJ2-6; 8 nucleotides align to TRBD2. V dropped 8 bases and J dropped 2; count of bases not matched to a gene: 5. This CDR3 spans 15 amino acids. In germline, CDR1 is MRHNA, CDR2 SNTAGT. The CDR3 is CASSSGSTGANVLTF. The CDR3 DNA reads as TGTGCCAGCTCCAGCGGGAGTACTGGGGCCAACGTCCTGACTTTC.

V and J are TRBV28 and TRBJ1-4; perhaps TRBD1 as D (5 bases). Germline V lookup: CDR1 MDHEN, CDR2 SYDVKM. The CDR3 extends over 15 amino acids. V was pared by 4 bases and J by 6 bases, with 15 bases between. The CDR3: CASSSGEGGDEKLFF. CDR3 nucleotides: TGTGCCAGCAGTTCGGGAGAAGGAGGGGATGAAAAACTGTTTTTT.